Below, 19 T cell receptor beta chains from the same sample are listed, as sequenced in a study of shared clonotypes between healthy human individuals. The table came from immunoSEQ multiplex PCR; TCRdb's copy has only in-frame clones and leaves some out. The data show millions of clones, around 95% seen once. The sample taken for sequencing was naive CD4+ T cells sorted from blood. Subset in this sample: CD45RA+ positively selected. These receptors were obtained from a man younger than 35 in good health.

The chain has TRBV27 and TRBJ1-2, with D perhaps matching TRBD1 (6 bases). Germline V lookup: CDR1 MNHEY, CDR2 SMNVEV (reference sequence). This CDR3 is 15 amino acids long. V lost 5 bases and J lost 1, with 14 bases in between. CDR3 region: CASSLGQSLNYGYTF. The DNA of the CDR3 is TGTGCCAGCAGTCTCGGACAGAGCCTTAACTATGGCTACACCTTC.

The chain joins TRBV5-1 to TRBJ2-7; tentative D call: TRBD2 (6 bases). V lost 4 bases and J lost 5, with 16 bases in between. Germline lookup yields CDR1 SGHRS and CDR2 YFSETQ. The CDR3 totals 14 residues. This CDR3 reads CASSAGGGDHEQYF. The CDR3 coding sequence is TGCGCCAGCAGCGCGGGCGGAGGGGACCACGAGCAGTACTTC.

V and J are TRBV28 and TRBJ1-2; D is ambiguous. In germline, CDR1 is MDHEN, CDR2 SYDVKM. Between the trimmed V and J ends, which lost 6 bases and 5 bases, there was a span of 16 bases. There are 14 residues in the CDR3. CDR3 DNA sequence: TGTGCCAGCAGCCCCCCTCGGGGAGGGTATGGCTACACCTTC. Translated: CASSPPRGGYGYTF.

The rearrangement links TRBV29-1 to TRBJ2-1; TRBD2 aligns across 8 bases. CDR1 and CDR2 from the germline V gene are SQVTM and ANQGSEA. The CDR3 extends over 14 amino acids. With V trimmed by 4 bases and J by 8 bases, 10 bases remained unmatched. The CDR3 bases are TGCAGCGTTGCTTGGCGGGGGGAACTCGATGAGCAGTTCTTC. It yields the protein CSVAWRGELDEQFF.

Regarding this clone: Other DNA sequences in the sample encode the same CDR3. The genes are TRBV5-1 and TRBJ2-7, with 7 bases lining up with TRBD1. V was clipped by 3 bases and J by 2 bases; unmatched bases: 8. This CDR3 has 15 residues. Germline V CDR1 and CDR2: SGHRS, YFSETQ. The CDR3 reads CASSSWTGPTYEQYF. The CDR3, as DNA: TGCGCCAGCAGCTCCTGGACAGGACCGACCTACGAGCAGTACTTC.

The rearrangement uses TRBV6-5 and TRBJ2-7; D might be TRBD2 (6 bases). Trimming shortened V by 0 bases and J by 5 bases, and 11 bases separated the two germline ends. CDR3 length: 14 residues. The germline V gene encodes CDR1 MNHEY and CDR2 SVGAGI. CDR3 nucleotides: TGTGCCAGCAGTTACTCCCTAGCGAAGAACGAGCAGTACTTC. Its protein product is CASSYSLAKNEQYF.

V and J are TRBV6-1 and TRBJ2-7; 7 positions match TRBD1. V lost 8 bases and J lost 0; bases outside the gene matches: 4. In germline, CDR1 is MNHNS, CDR2 SASEGT. The CDR3 totals 13 residues. The CDR3 sequence is CASERDSSYEQYF. The CDR3 bases are TGTGCCAGCGAACGGGACAGCTCCTACGAGCAGTACTTC.

This clone was seen a single time. The genes are TRBV5-1 and TRBJ2-3; D possibly corresponds to TRBD1 (5 bases). There are 16 residues in the CDR3. V was cut by 0 bases and J by 3 bases, with 14 bases left in between. Germline loops: CDR1 SGHRS, CDR2 YFSETQ. The CDR3: CASSLAKGQITDTQYF. The CDR3 bases are TGCGCCAGCAGCTTGGCCAAGGGGCAGATTACAGATACGCAGTATTTT.

V is TRBV30 and J is TRBJ1-1; D gene unclear. There are 15 residues in the CDR3. Looked up from germline, CDR1 is GTSNPN and CDR2 is SVGIG (reference sequence). Deletions cut 4 bases from V and 5 bases from J, with 20 bases between. The CDR3 sequence: CAWNSWQPQFTEAFF. The CDR3 DNA reads TGTGCCTGGAATTCCTGGCAGCCCCAATTTACTGAAGCTTTCTTT.

The chain uses TRBV7-9 and TRBJ2-1, with 7 bases aligning to TRBD1. V was pared by 1 base and J by 7 bases, with 13 bases of the junction left unmatched. This CDR3 is 17 amino acids long. Germline-derived CDR1 and CDR2 are SEHNR and FQNEAQ (reference sequence). As DNA, the CDR3 is TGTGCCAGCAGCTTAGGGTGGATCAGGGGGTTTGCGAATGAGCAGTTCTTC. Amino acids: CASSLGWIRGFANEQFF.

This chain connects TRBV10-3 to TRBJ1-3, with no clear D. The CDR3 runs to 14 residues. V lost 2 bases to trimming and J lost 4 bases, with 9 bases between them. Germline V gene lookup returns CDR1 ENHRY and CDR2 SYGVKD. CDR3 region: CAISEGPLGNTIYF. Written as DNA, the CDR3 is TGTGCCATCAGTGAGGGGCCGCTCGGAAACACCATATATTTT.

In this sample, this clone turned up once. This rearrangement joins TRBV7-9 to TRBJ1-5, with a tentative D call TRBD1 (5 bases). With 6 bases removed from V and 8 bases from J, the gap between germline ends came to 11 bases. The germline V gene encodes CDR1 SEHNR and CDR2 FQNEAQ (reference sequence). CDR3 length: 12 residues. The CDR3 is CASSLSGKPQHF. The CDR3 nucleotides read TGTGCCAGCAGTTTATCAGGGAAGCCCCAGCATTTT.

The chain links TRBV30 to TRBJ2-1, with 7 bases identical to TRBD2. The CDR3 contains 14 residues. J gave up 6 bases and V 5 bases, and 10 bases lay outside the gene matches. The germline CDR1 and CDR2 sequences are GTSNPN and SVGIG (reference sequence). In DNA, the CDR3 is TGTGCCTGGGTGTGGGGGACTAAGGGCAATGAGCAGTTCTTC. Its protein is CAWVWGTKGNEQFF.

The chain employs TRBV19 and TRBJ1-2; D gene uncertain. V lost 2 bases and J 4 bases, leaving 11 bases between the germline ends. This CDR3 is built from 14 residues. In germline, CDR1 is LNHDA, CDR2 SQIVND (reference sequence). The CDR3: CASSIPEPLYGYTF. CDR3 DNA sequence: TGTGCCAGTAGTATACCGGAGCCTCTCTATGGCTACACCTTC.

V is TRBV14 and J is TRBJ2-7; D perhaps matches TRBD1 (5 bases). CDR3 length: 19 residues. The germline V gene encodes CDR1 SGHDN and CDR2 FVKESK. V lost 0 bases and J lost 0, with 21 bases in between. The DNA of the CDR3 is TGTGCCAGCAGCCAAGATCGTCCCAGGGATCAAGGGCGCTCCTACGAGCAGTACTTC. This codes for CASSQDRPRDQGRSYEQYF.

The chain uses TRBV4-1 and TRBJ1-4, with D perhaps TRBD1 (5 bases). The V end was cut by 4 bases, the J end by 0 bases, with 12 bases between. The CDR3 is 16 amino acids. From germline, CDR1 is MGHRA and CDR2 YSYEKL. DNA for the CDR3: TGCGCCAGCAGCCTGCAGGGCCCCGCAACTAATGAAAAACTGTTTTTT. This codes for CASSLQGPATNEKLFF.

V is TRBV6-1 and J is TRBJ2-2; D gene uncertain. The CDR3 loop spans 17 amino acids. From germline, CDR1 is MNHNS and CDR2 SASEGT. The ends were cut back, 3 bases at V and 4 bases at J, with 18 bases in the middle. The CDR3 coding sequence is TGTGCCAGCAGTGATGCGTTCGTGAGAGGCGTCACCGGGGAGCTGTTTTTT. Translation gives CASSDAFVRGVTGELFF.

The CDR3, as DNA: TGCGCCAGCAGCAACACAGGGGGCAACGCTGAAGCTTTCTTT. Its translation is CASSNTGGNAEAFF. The rearrangement links TRBV4-1 to TRBJ1-1; 9 bases line up with TRBD1. V was clipped by 5 bases and J by 6 bases; unmatched bases: 7. The germline CDR1 and CDR2 sequences are MGHRA and YSYEKL. The CDR3 covers 14 residues.

This clone was observed a few times. The J gene is TRBJ1-1, the V gene TRBV19; D possibly corresponds to TRBD1 (6 bases). The CDR3 has 12 residues. Trimming removed 4 bases from V and 6 bases from J, with 9 bases in between. The V gene's germline CDR1 is LNHDA and CDR2 SQIVND (reference sequence). CDR3 sequence (DNA): TGTGCCAGTAGTAGGGCAGGGGCTGAAGCTTTCTTT. Translation gives CASSRAGAEAFF.